These 2 T cell receptor beta chains share one sample of origin, sequenced in a study of cytomegalovirus exposure and HLA in healthy donors. The primer mix had 60 Vbeta and 13 Jbeta primers. Profiled with immunoSEQ multiplex PCR; TCRdb holds only in-frame clones, not every one. The sample yields roughly 180,000 clones, 85% seen once. Material for sequencing was PBMCs. These receptors came from a boy aged 2 to 9 in good health and CMV-seronegative.

The J gene is TRBJ1-2, the V gene TRBV6-1; unclear D gene. Germline loops: CDR1 MNHNS, CDR2 SASEGT. The V end lost 3 bases, the J end lost 2 bases, and 7 bases lay between the germline ends. The CDR3 extends over 13 amino acids. The CDR3 bases are TGTGCCAGCAGTGACGGAGGGAACTATGGCTACACCTTC. Its protein product is CASSDGGNYGYTF.

The rearrangement uses TRBV10-2 and TRBJ2-7, with D hard to call. V was clipped by 2 bases and J by 0 bases, with 11 bases between them. The CDR3 loop spans 15 amino acids. The germline V gene encodes CDR1 WSHSY and CDR2 SAAADI. In nucleotides, the CDR3 is TGCGCCAGCAGTGAGCCCCCACAGAGCTCCTACGAGCAGTACTTC. Its translation: CASSEPPQSSYEQYF.